Here is one TCR beta chain with its context. Its antigen is unknown. This specimen belongs to a study of T cells after yellow fever vaccination. Study-wide findings and caveats: Peaking on day 5 versus 15, the secondary response was faster but weaker.

The 5'RACE template-switching step produced TCR cDNA and added a universal primer site and UMIs. TCRdb analysed the 5' RACE reads with MiXCR anew, one entry per CDR3 protein. The repertoire holds 250,000 to 400,000 distinct CDR3 sequences, with 4.1% as singletons. Germline CDR1 is MNHNY and CDR2 is SVGAGI (reference sequence). The CDR3 spans 13 residues. V was shortened by 2 bases and J by 5 bases, with 10 bases between the two germline ends. This TCR came from a man between 18 and 35 years old who received the YFV17D yellow fever vaccine. The sample here was PBMCs, taken 5 days after the yellow fever booster vaccination. The rearrangement joins TRBV6-6 to TRBJ2-7; D might be TRBD1 (6 bases). Here the CDR3 reads CASSYSRDNEQYV. CDR3 DNA sequence: TGTGCCAGCAGTTACAGCCGGGACAACGAGCAGTACGTC.